Below are 27 T cell receptor beta chains sequenced from a single sample in a study of blood T cell repertoires in COVID-19. The data were produced by immunoSEQ multiplex PCR, yet TCRdb's version contains in-frame clones alone and is incomplete. This sample carries under 550,000 clones, around 90% of them seen once, and the ten largest clones take 0.7% to 0.85%. Sequencing was performed on peripheral blood. The origin of the receptors is a man aged 18 to 29 with COVID-19, enrolled during active disease.

The chain employs TRBV20-1 and TRBJ1-1; 8 bases match TRBD1. Germline assignment: CDR1 DFQATT and CDR2 SNEGSKA (reference sequence). The CDR3 totals 15 residues. The V and J ends lost 3 bases and 1 base, in that order; junction bases with no gene match: 7. CDR3 sequence reads: CSASVPDRGNTEAFF. The CDR3 DNA reads as TGCAGTGCTAGTGTACCTGACAGGGGGAACACTGAAGCTTTCTTT.

V and J are TRBV7-9 and TRBJ2-7; TRBD2 matches 11 bases. Germline CDR1 SEHNR, CDR2 FQNEAQ (reference sequence). The J segment lost 4 bases and the V segment lost 1 base, leaving 3 bases of the junction unmatched. The CDR3 spans 15 residues. The CDR3 loop is CASSLGTSGRYEQYF. CDR3 bases: TGTGCCAGCAGCTTAGGGACTAGCGGGCGATACGAGCAGTACTTC.

The chain combines TRBV27 with TRBJ1-1; weak D call: TRBD1 (5 bases). V dropped 6 bases and J dropped 3 bases, with 14 bases sitting between them. This CDR3 region has 14 residues. The germline gives CDR1 MNHEY, CDR2 SMNVEV (reference sequence). The chain's CDR3 is CASSIRRQHTEAFF. The CDR3 region has the DNA TGTGCCAGCAGCATCAGACGACAGCACACTGAAGCTTTCTTT.

The chain employs TRBV5-1 and TRBJ2-3; 15 bases are a match to TRBD2. V lost 4 bases to trimming and J lost 4 bases; unmatched junction nucleotides: 7. This CDR3 is built from 17 residues. From germline, CDR1 is SGHRS and CDR2 YFSETQ. DNA for the CDR3: TGCGCCAGCAGCCGTGCCGGACTAGCGGGAGGGTCAGATACGCAGTATTTT. Residues: CASSRAGLAGGSDTQYF. Full variable domain (outside the CDR3, taken from reference TRBV5-1 and TRBJ2-3): KAGVTQTPRYLIKTRGQQVTLSCSPISGHRSVSWYQQTPGQGLQFLFEYFSETQRNKGNFPGRFSGRQFSNSRSEMNVSTLELGDSALYLCASSRAGLAGGSDTQYFGPGTRLTVL.

This clone has a single count. The chain links TRBV5-1 to TRBJ1-2; tentatively, D is TRBD1 (5 bases). CDR1 SGHRS and CDR2 YFSETQ come from the germline V gene. The V end lost 4 bases, the J end lost 8 bases, and 12 bases lay between the germline ends. The length of the CDR3 is 12 residues. CDR3 loop: CASSPDGGGYTF. For the CDR3, the DNA is TGCGCCAGCAGCCCCGACGGGGGGGGCTACACCTTC. The full variable domain, rest sourced from reference TRBV5-1 and TRBJ1-2, is KAGVTQTPRYLIKTRGQQVTLSCSPISGHRSVSWYQQTPGQGLQFLFEYFSETQRNKGNFPGRFSGRQFSNSRSEMNVSTLELGDSALYLCASSPDGGGYTFGSGTRLTVV.

This clone was observed a handful of times. The rearrangement links TRBV5-4 to TRBJ2-2; perhaps TRBD2 as D (5 bases). V was clipped by 7 bases and J by 0 bases, with 10 bases between them. This CDR3 is 14 amino acids long. Germline V gene data show CDR1 as SGHNT and CDR2 as YYREEE (reference sequence). The CDR3: CASQSGTNTGELFF. CDR3 coding DNA: TGTGCCAGCCAGAGCGGAACGAACACCGGGGAGCTGTTTTTT.

There are a few counts of this clone. This chain connects TRBV7-6 to TRBJ2-7; 9 bases map to TRBD1. V lost 8 bases to trimming and J lost 6 bases; unmatched junction nucleotides: 14. CDR1 and CDR2 from the germline V gene are SGHVS and FNYEAQ. The CDR3 sequence is 15 residues long. The chain's CDR3 is CASGGRGTGRAEQYF. CDR3 bases: TGTGCCAGCGGGGGACGGGGGACAGGGCGGGCCGAGCAGTACTTC.

This clone was observed once. The V call is TRBV5-1, the J call TRBJ1-1, with 7 bases fitting TRBD1. Germline loops: CDR1 SGHRS, CDR2 YFSETQ. CDR3 size: 15 residues. J was trimmed by 0 bases and V by 4 bases; bases with no gene match: 6. This CDR3 is CASSPTGIMNTEAFF. CDR3 DNA: TGCGCCAGCAGCCCGACAGGGATCATGAACACTGAAGCTTTCTTT. Variable domain in full (rest from reference TRBV5-1 and TRBJ1-1): KAGVTQTPRYLIKTRGQQVTLSCSPISGHRSVSWYQQTPGQGLQFLFEYFSETQRNKGNFPGRFSGRQFSNSRSEMNVSTLELGDSALYLCASSPTGIMNTEAFFGQGTRLTVV.

CDR3 region: CASGGGAGGVTGELFF. CDR3 coding DNA: TGTGCCAGCGGAGGAGGTGCAGGGGGCGTGACCGGGGAGCTGTTTTTT. The V call is TRBV19, the J call TRBJ2-2; 8 bases are shared with TRBD1. The CDR3 has 16 amino acids. Germline V gives CDR1 LNHDA, CDR2 SQIVND (reference sequence). V shed 9 bases, J shed 5 bases, and the junction held 14 bases outside the gene matches.

This chain uses TRBV13 with TRBJ1-3; D is unclear. V was trimmed by 1 base and J by 4 bases, leaving 17 bases between them. The CDR3 totals 17 residues. Germline loops: CDR1 PRHDT, CDR2 FYEKMQ (reference sequence). The CDR3 region has the DNA TGTGCCAGCAGCTTAGATCTGACGGGTACGGGAGGAAACACCATATATTTT. Translating gives CASSLDLTGTGGNTIYF.

The chain recombines TRBV3-1 (or the pseudogene TRBV3-2) with TRBJ2-3, with TRBD2 matching 8 bases. Per the germline V gene, CDR1 is LGHDT and CDR2 is YNNKEL (reference sequence). Unmatched junction bases numbered 17, after V lost 0 bases and J lost 6 bases. This CDR3 has 19 residues. The CDR3 loop reads CASSQDPVAGFLGWDTQYF. The CDR3, as DNA: TGTGCCAGCAGCCAAGATCCGGTAGCGGGGTTTTTGGGTTGGGATACGCAGTATTTT.

The rearrangement joins TRBV5-6 to TRBJ2-1; 11 bases align to TRBD2. Trimming cost V 6 bases and J 7 bases; bases outside gene matches: 15. The CDR3 loop spans 17 amino acids. Germline V gene sequence: CDR1 SGHDT, CDR2 YYEEEE. The CDR3 reads CASNRVRISGGVNEQFF. The CDR3 nucleotides are TGTGCCAGCAACCGAGTCAGGATTAGCGGGGGGGTAAATGAGCAGTTCTTC.

The V call is TRBV9, the J call TRBJ2-5, with 11 bases aligning to TRBD2. From germline, CDR1 is SGDLS and CDR2 YYNGEE. The CDR3 runs 15 residues. V lost 3 bases and J lost 4; bases outside the gene matches: 5. CDR3 DNA: TGTGCCAGCAGCGGGGGACTAGCGGTTGGAGAGACCCAGTACTTC. As protein: CASSGGLAVGETQYF.

V gene TRBV30 combines with J gene TRBJ2-3; possible D gene TRBD2, 5 bases. The CDR3 consists of 15 residues. Trimming took 6 bases from V and 2 from J, leaving 18 bases between them. Germline CDR1 GTSNPN, CDR2 SVGIG (reference sequence). The CDR3 loop reads CACRVYGGFTDTQYF. CDR3 nucleotides: TGTGCCTGTAGGGTTTATGGAGGCTTCACAGATACGCAGTATTTT.

The chain employs TRBV20-1 and TRBJ2-2; D is possibly TRBD1 (5 bases). Germline CDR1 reads DFQATT; CDR2 reads SNEGSKA (reference sequence). V shed 3 bases and J shed 7 bases, with 15 bases lying between them. The CDR3 spans 14 residues. CDR3 DNA sequence: TGCAGTGCTAGTAGGGGTACGGTCGGCGGGGAGCTGTTTTTT. Translation: CSASRGTVGGELFF.

The chain employs TRBV15 and TRBJ2-1; D is undetermined. Deletions cut 7 bases from V and 3 bases from J, with 10 bases between. Per the germline V gene, CDR1 is LNHNV and CDR2 is YYDKDF (reference sequence). CDR3 length: 13 residues. The DNA for the CDR3 is TGTGCCACCAAGAGACATGGCTACAATGAGCAGTTCTTC. It encodes CATKRHGYNEQFF. The complete variable domain, with remaining parts taken from reference TRBV15 and TRBJ2-1, reads DAMVIQNPRYQVTQFGKPVTLSCSQTLNHNVMYWYQQKSSQAPKLLFHYYDKDFNNEADTPDNFQSRRPNTSFCFLDIRSPGLGDTAMYLCATKRHGYNEQFFGPGTRLTVL.

V gene TRBV23-1 combines with J gene TRBJ2-5, with TRBD2 matching 7 bases. TRBV23-1 is placed among ORFs of uncertain function. Losses at the gene ends were 2 bases for V and 5 bases for J; bases not matched to a gene: 8. This CDR3 has 15 amino acids. The CDR3 loop is CASSQGEGYFETQYF. The CDR3 DNA follows: TGCGCCAGCAGTCAAGGGGAGGGGTACTTCGAGACCCAGTACTTC.

The chain recombines TRBV6-5 with TRBJ1-4; 9 bases align to TRBD1. Trimming cost V 8 bases and J 7 bases; bases outside gene matches: 8. The CDR3 totals 14 residues. Germline assignment: CDR1 MNHEY and CDR2 SVGAGI. This CDR3 reads CASGRDRAVEKLFF. CDR3 nucleotides: TGTGCCAGCGGTCGGGACAGGGCGGTTGAAAAACTGTTTTTT.

This rearrangement joins TRBV19 to TRBJ1-5; a possible D gene is TRBD1 (5 bases). Per the germline V gene, CDR1 is LNHDA and CDR2 is SQIVND (reference sequence). The CDR3 is 12 residues long. Deletions cut 7 bases from V and 4 bases from J, with 8 bases between. CDR3: CASMEGNQPQHF. The CDR3, as DNA: TGTGCCAGTATGGAGGGGAATCAGCCCCAGCATTTT.

The rearrangement joins TRBV7-6 to TRBJ1-4, with a tentative D call TRBD1 (5 bases). From germline, CDR1 is SGHVS and CDR2 FNYEAQ. V lost 5 bases and J 4 bases, leaving 14 bases between the germline ends. CDR3 length equals 15 residues. The CDR3 nucleotides are TGTGCCAGCAGCCTTAGTTGGGGCAGTAATGAAAAACTGTTTTTT. It codes for CASSLSWGSNEKLFF.

This sequence joins TRBV14 and TRBJ1-6, with no clear D. The length of the CDR3 is 17 residues. The V end was cut by 0 bases, the J end by 0 bases, with 9 bases between. Germline V lookup: CDR1 SGHDN, CDR2 FVKESK. The CDR3 is CASSQETDSSYNSPLHF. The CDR3 nucleotides read TGTGCCAGCAGCCAAGAAACTGATAGCTCCTATAATTCACCCCTCCACTTT.

The chain is built from TRBV5-1 and TRBJ2-2, with 9 bases fitting TRBD1. J gave up 6 bases and V 0 bases, and 6 bases lay outside the gene matches. CDR1 is SGHRS and CDR2 is YFSETQ in the germline V gene. The CDR3 spans 16 residues. Written as DNA, the CDR3 is TGCGCCAGCAGCTTGGTGGGACAGGGATTTGCCGGGGAGCTGTTTTTT. It codes for CASSLVGQGFAGELFF.

This clone was recorded a few times. This chain connects TRBV11-2 to TRBJ2-7, with 9 bases fitting TRBD2. J was trimmed by 2 bases and V by 0 bases; bases with no gene match: 2. CDR3 size: 15 residues. CDR1 and CDR2 from the germline V gene are SGHAT and FQNNGV. The DNA of the CDR3 is TGTGCCAGCAGCTTAGAGCGGGGGGGCCCCTACGAGCAGTACTTC. It codes for CASSLERGGPYEQYF.

The V gene is TRBV4-1, the J gene TRBJ2-1, with 9 bases lining up with TRBD2. This CDR3 is built from 17 residues. From germline, CDR1 is MGHRA and CDR2 YSYEKL. After removal of 1 base from V and 7 bases from J, the junction contained 11 bases not matched to a gene. Written as DNA, the CDR3 is TGCGCCAGCAGCCAAGGCCTAGCGGGAATGAACGGGAATGAGCAGTTCTTC. It encodes CASSQGLAGMNGNEQFF.

J is TRBJ2-5 and V is TRBV5-1, with 9 bases matching TRBD1. Germline CDR1 is SGHRS and CDR2 is YFSETQ. CDR3 size: 15 residues. Losses at the gene ends were 4 bases for V and 4 bases for J; bases not matched to a gene: 8. The CDR3 is CASSPGQGMGETQYF. CDR3 DNA sequence: TGCGCCAGCAGCCCCGGACAGGGGATGGGAGAGACCCAGTACTTC.

The chain recombines TRBV28 with TRBJ2-2; the match to TRBD1 covers 10 bases. Germline lookup yields CDR1 MDHEN and CDR2 SYDVKM. V dropped 4 bases and J dropped 2; count of bases not matched to a gene: 10. This CDR3 contains 18 residues. CDR3 sequence (DNA): TGTGCCAGCAGTTCTTTTCCCGGACAGGGGGTTAACACCGGGGAGCTGTTTTTT. Its translation: CASSSFPGQGVNTGELFF.

The V call is TRBV13, the J call TRBJ2-1; a possible D gene is TRBD2 (5 bases). The ends were cut back, 8 bases at V and 3 bases at J, with 8 bases in the middle. The CDR3 consists of 12 residues. Germline CDR1 is PRHDT and CDR2 is FYEKMQ (reference sequence). The DNA for the CDR3 is TGTGCCAGCGGGGAGAACTACAATGAGCAGTTCTTC. This codes for CASGENYNEQFF.